This T cell receptor (beta chain) is drawn from a study of regulatory T cells in long-lasting Graves disease. In this sample, this clonotype turned up many times. The time point here: newly diagnosed GD, antithyroid drugs for less than 3 months. Extracted RNA from PBMCs served as the source of the TCR library. Construction of TCR beta libraries relied on iRepertoire HTBI primers and on Arm-PCR targeting CDR3 regions. TCRdb reanalysed the multiplex PCR reads using MiXCR and keeps one entry per CDR3 protein. The repertoire holds about 520,000 distinct CDR3 sequences, with 12% as singletons. The data also belong to a second study, concerning T cells in Graves' hyperthyroidism and ophthalmopathy.

The clonotype originates from a woman in her 30s with Graves disease. The sample was peripheral blood mononuclear cells (PBMCs), taken at new diagnosis, from a patient treated with antithyroid drugs.

CDR3 sequence (DNA): TGTGCCAGCAGCTTAGATTGGGGGCAGAACTACGAGCAGTACTTC. Protein sequence: CASSLDWGQNYEQYF. The chain carries TRBV11-2 and TRBJ2-7; possibly TRBD1 for D (6 bases). The CDR3 sequence is 15 residues long. V lost 0 bases, J lost 3 bases, and 12 bases lay in between. The V gene's germline CDR1 is SGHAT and CDR2 FQNNGV.